Detailed here is one T cell receptor (beta chain). This record comes from a study of OX40 agonist ivuxolimab in advanced cancers. Sequenced by immunoSEQ multiplex PCR; TCRdb stores in-frame clones only, minus some. The profile covers 65,000 to 85,000 clones, with 92% appearing a single time and less than 10% taken by the ten largest. The V and J ends lost 4 bases and 6 bases respectively, with 16 bases between them. This CDR3 contains 15 residues. Germline lookup yields CDR1 SEHNR and CDR2 FQNEAQ (reference sequence). The TCR was taken from an adult with an advanced solid tumor such as melanoma, head and neck, liver or kidney cancer. The specimen comprised CD4+ or CD8+ T cells sorted from blood, sampled in a trial of the OX40 agonist ivuxolimab. The chain employs TRBV7-9 and TRBJ2-1; D remains unclear. The CDR3 spells CASSSSLRISNEQFF. In nucleotides, the CDR3 is TGTGCCAGCAGCTCTAGTCTCAGGATCAGCAATGAGCAGTTCTTC. The full variable domain, its missing parts supplied by reference TRBV7-9 and TRBJ2-1, is DTGVSQNPRHKITKRGQNVTFRCDPISEHNRLYWYRQTLGQGPEFLTYFQNEAQLEKSRLLSDRFSAERPKGSFSTLEIQRTEQGDSAMYLCASSSSLRISNEQFFGPGTRLTVL.